This T cell receptor beta chain emerged from a study of T cell changes during pregnancy in multiple sclerosis. TCRdb keeps only in-frame clones here, not all; method: immunoSEQ multiplex PCR. The data hold over 45,000 clones, with approximately 92% observed a single time. This clone was picked up a small number of times. The CDR3 runs 11 residues. The germline V gene encodes CDR1 SEHNR and CDR2 FQNEAQ (reference sequence). The V gene lost 3 bases and the J gene lost 7 bases, with 7 bases spanning the gap. Source: CD8+ T cells from peripheral blood mononuclear cells, taken after pregnancy. J is TRBJ2-7 and V is TRBV7-9, with D unclear. This receptor was obtained from a female donor with multiple sclerosis, enrolled in a pregnancy study. DNA of the CDR3: TGTGCCAGCAGCTTGATCGGGGAGCAGTACTTC. Encoded protein: CASSLIGEQYF.